Ten or more counts support the clone carrying this TCR beta chain. What it binds is not known. The study amplified TCR beta CDR3 regions using RNA transcripts. RT-PCR with HTBI primers came first, then second-round multiplex PCR. TCRdb fed the multiplex PCR reads into MiXCR, producing one record per CDR3 protein. The profile covers fewer than 400,000 distinct CDR3 sequences, with about 17% appearing a single time and more than 1.5% taken by the ten largest. The sample is drawn from a study of Graves' ophthalmopathy and Graves' hyperthyroidism. Study at large: The blood sample was drawn at first diagnosis and before any treatment. Study results and limitations: A 13-signature model separated ophthalmopathy from stable hyperthyroidism, reaching 85% to 90% sensitivity and less than 83% specificity cross-validated.

Germline-derived CDR1 and CDR2 are LGHNA and YNFKEQ. The CDR3 sequence is 17 residues long. With 0 bases removed from V and 3 bases from J, the gap between germline ends came to 15 bases. The rearrangement joins TRBV4-2 to TRBJ1-5; D possibly corresponds to TRBD1 (6 bases). The sequence was obtained from a young woman with Graves' ophthalmopathy. Sequenced material: peripheral blood. Written as DNA, the CDR3 is TGTGCCAGCAGCCAAGATCTATCCAGGGGAAACAATCAGCCCCAGCATTTT. It translates to CASSQDLSRGNNQPQHF.